The source of this TCR beta chain is a study of cytomegalovirus exposure and HLA in healthy donors. CDR3 size: 12 residues. V lost 1 base and J 5 bases, leaving 6 bases between the germline ends. Germline V gene sequence: CDR1 GTSNPN, CDR2 SVGIG (reference sequence). The PCR employed 60 Vbeta primers together with 13 Jbeta primers. TCRdb's copy holds only in-frame clones and misses some; the assay was immunoSEQ multiplex PCR. The sample comprises almost 85,000 clones, roughly 78% of which are singletons, and about 2.7% rests with the top ten. A single count supports this clone. Its antigen is unknown. General study results and limits: Across HLA loci, a later analysis found differing TCR association rates, with DRB1 most and HLA-C fewest. Most of the TCR beta V segments (in an earlier analysis) were productive either about 87% or about 30% of the time.

The TCR was taken from a male donor in good health and CMV-seropositive. The sequenced sample consisted of PBMCs. The chain has TRBV30 and TRBJ1-5; no definite D call. The CDR3 region is CAWSAFHQPQHF. In nucleotides, the CDR3 is TGTGCCTGGAGTGCGTTCCATCAGCCCCAGCATTTT.